A selection of T cell receptor beta chains follows, all from one sample in a study of cytomegalovirus exposure and HLA in healthy donors. Produced via immunoSEQ multiplex PCR; TCRdb's table is partial and in-frame only. The data contain 110,000 to 150,000 clones, about 91% of them seen just once; the ten biggest clones take up over 9%. Sequencing used PBMCs. The receptors originated from a woman in her late teens or twenties in good health and CMV-seropositive. Both conserved end residues are part of each CDR3. A D gene is named only where the DNA matches it firmly. Size values are once, few and many counts, or a class for expanded clones, and some rows have none.

size	V	J	D	DNA	CDR3
few	TRBV6-6	TRBJ1-2	.	TGTGCCAGCAGCCCCGGAGCAAACTATGGCTACACCTTC	CASSPGANYGYTF
.	TRBV12-2	TRBJ2-4	.	TGTGCAAGTCGGGACATCGTCAAAAACATTCAGTACTTC	CASRDIVKNIQYF
.	TRBV7-2	TRBJ1-2	.	TGTGCCAGCAGCTTAGCGTTCCAGGGTCCCTATGGCTACACCTTC	CASSLAFQGPYGYTF
.	TRBV18	TRBJ2-7	.	TGTGCCAGCTCACCCCGCGGCGGGGGCGAAGTCTACGAGCAGTACTTC	CASSPRGGGEVYEQYF
.	TRBV28	TRBJ1-1	TRBD1	TGTGCCAGCAGCCTAATCCGGGACAGGGGGCGAGGCACTGAAGCTTTCTTT	CASSLIRDRGRGTEAFF
.	TRBV28	TRBJ2-3	TRBD2	TGTGCCAGCAGTTTCTCTAGCGGGCCTACAGATACGCAGTATTTT	CASSFSSGPTDTQYF
.	TRBV11-2	TRBJ2-7	.	TGTGCCAGCATCCCGGCGGTCAGGGGGGTTTACTACGAGCAGTACTTC	CASIPAVRGVYYEQYF
.	TRBV11-2	TRBJ2-3	TRBD2	TGTGCCAGCAGCTCCAGAGGAGGGCGGGGGAGCACAGATACGCAGTATTTT	CASSSRGGRGSTDTQYF
.	TRBV7-9	TRBJ1-2	.	TGTGCCAGCAGCCGGGGAGGAGGGGAGGATGGCTACACCTTC	CASSRGGGEDGYTF
.	TRBV7-2	TRBJ1-2	.	TGTGCCAGCAGCCCTAAGGTTCGGGGGGCGCAGGGGTATGGCTACACCTTC	CASSPKVRGAQGYGYTF
.	TRBV29-1	TRBJ2-7	TRBD2	TGCAGCGTTGAAGATCGGGTGAAGTGGGGACTAGGGACCTACGAGCAGTACTTC	CSVEDRVKWGLGTYEQYF
.	TRBV5-1	TRBJ2-1	TRBD2	TGCGCCAGCAGCCCGGGACTAGCGGGGGGAGGTGAGCAGTTCTTC	CASSPGLAGGGEQFF
once	TRBV19	TRBJ2-1	TRBD2	TGTGCCAGTAGTATGGGGACTAGGTCCTACAATGAGCAGTTCTTC	CASSMGTRSYNEQFF
.	TRBV6-1	TRBJ2-1	TRBD2	TGTGCCAGCAGTGAACAAGTAGGACTAGCGAATGAGCAGTTCTTC	CASSEQVGLANEQFF
.	TRBV5-4	TRBJ1-5	TRBD1	TGTGCCAGCAGCCCCCGGGACAGGGGTCATCAGCCCCAGCATTTT	CASSPRDRGHQPQHF
.	TRBV7-2	TRBJ2-1	.	TGTGCCAGCAGCTTATCCAGGGTCCACAATGAGCAGTTCTTC	CASSLSRVHNEQFF
.	TRBV27	TRBJ1-1	.	TGTGCCAGCAGTTTAGGAGGTATCAACACTGAAGCTTTCTTT	CASSLGGINTEAFF
.	TRBV16	TRBJ1-4	.	TGTGCCAGCAGCCGGGCCTCTAATGAAAAACTGTTTTTT	CASSRASNEKLFF
.	TRBV15	TRBJ1-5	.	TGTGCCACCAGCAGAGAAATCAGGGGAAATCAGCCCCAGCATTTT	CATSREIRGNQPQHF
.	TRBV4-1	TRBJ2-1	.	TGCGCCAGCAGCCAAGAGGACAGACTTAATGAGCAGTTCTTC	CASSQEDRLNEQFF
.	TRBV6-1	TRBJ2-7	.	TGTGCCAGCGAAGCTCCGTCCTACGAGCAGTACTTC	CASEAPSYEQYF
.	TRBV7-9	TRBJ1-1	.	TGTGCCAGCAGCCGACGTGGCAGCGCCATGAACACTGAAGCTTTCTTT	CASSRRGSAMNTEAFF
.	TRBV6-6	TRBJ2-1	.	TGTGCCAGCAGCCGCCAGGGGGACTCCGGGGGTGAGCAGTTCTTC	CASSRQGDSGGEQFF
once	TRBV4-2	TRBJ2-2	TRBD1	TGTGCCAGCAGCCCTGCGGACAGGGTTACGGCCGGGGAGCTGTTTTTT	CASSPADRVTAGELFF
.	TRBV7-2	TRBJ1-2	TRBD1	TGTGCCAGCAGCTATGGTTGGACAGGCCCCTATGGCTACACCTTC	CASSYGWTGPYGYTF
.	TRBV5-1	TRBJ2-7	TRBD2	TGCGCCAGCAGCTTCGCTAGCGGGACGTACGAGCAGTACTTC	CASSFASGTYEQYF
once	TRBV5-6	TRBJ1-6	TRBD1	TGTGCCAGCAGCCCGGGACAGATTAATTCACCCCTCCACTTT	CASSPGQINSPLHF
.	TRBV6-1	TRBJ1-5	TRBD1	TGTGCCAGCAGTGGCCGGGACAGCCTAAATCAGCCCCAGCATTTT	CASSGRDSLNQPQHF
.	TRBV27	TRBJ2-7	TRBD1	TGTGCCAGCAGTTTAACGGGACAGCTATACGAGCAGTACTTC	CASSLTGQLYEQYF
.	TRBV13	TRBJ1-1	.	TGTGCCAGCAGCTTAGGCTCCCAGGGTGTTGAAGCTTTCTTT	CASSLGSQGVEAFF
.	TRBV27	TRBJ2-7	.	TGTGCCAGCAGTTTAAACTCCATCGAGCAGTACTTC	CASSLNSIEQYF
.	TRBV19	TRBJ1-4	.	TGTGCCAGTAGTATGCGGGTCCTCGCAACTAATGAAAAACTGTTTTTT	CASSMRVLATNEKLFF
.	TRBV5-1	TRBJ2-3	TRBD1	TGCGCCAGCAGCACTGACAGGGGGCAAGATACGCAGTATTTT	CASSTDRGQDTQYF
.	TRBV6-1	TRBJ1-2	.	TGTGCCAGCAGCACAGGGTCGGGTAACTATGGCTACACCTTC	CASSTGSGNYGYTF
few	TRBV9	TRBJ1-2	.	TGTGCCAGCACGGGTCCCCTAAATGGCTACACCTTC	CASTGPLNGYTF
.	TRBV28	TRBJ1-1	.	TGTGCCAGCAGTTCAGGGGAAGCTTTCTTT	CASSSGEAFF
.	TRBV11-2	TRBJ1-1	.	TGTGCCAGCAGCCCCGGGGGGCATTCGAACACTGAAGCTTTCTTT	CASSPGGHSNTEAFF
.	TRBV6-1	TRBJ1-5	.	TGTGCCAGCAGGGCGACAGGTGCAGGTCTCCAGCCCCAGCATTTT	CASRATGAGLQPQHF
once	TRBV7-2	TRBJ2-1	.	TGTGCCAGCAGCTGGGGGCGGTACTCCTACAATGAGCAGTTCTTC	CASSWGRYSYNEQFF
.	TRBV2	TRBJ2-3	.	TGTGCCAGCAGTGAATTTGTCGTGTCAGATACGCAGTATTTT	CASSEFVVSDTQYF
.	TRBV15	TRBJ2-5	TRBD1	TGTGCCACCAGCAGAGGACAGGGAATGTTTCGAGAGACCCAGTACTTC	CATSRGQGMFRETQYF
.	TRBV6-5	TRBJ2-2	.	TGTGCCAGCAGAACCGCGACAGCCACCGGGGAGCTGTTTTTT	CASRTATATGELFF
.	TRBV29-1	TRBJ1-2	TRBD1	TGCAGCGTCGGACAGGGGGCGGACGGCTACACCTTC	CSVGQGADGYTF
.	TRBV9	TRBJ2-1	.	TGTGCCAGCAGCGTAGGGCGCGGGGCGGGGTACAATGAGCAGTTCTTC	CASSVGRGAGYNEQFF
.	TRBV5-4	TRBJ1-6	.	TGTGCCAGCAGCTTACAGAATTCACCCCTCCACTTT	CASSLQNSPLHF
.	TRBV10-1	TRBJ1-2	.	TGCGCCAGCAGCCTCTCTCCGGACAGTTTTAACTATGGCTACACCTTC	CASSLSPDSFNYGYTF
once	TRBV6-5	TRBJ1-6	TRBD1	TGTGCCAGCACCCGAGGGAAGGGGGCCAACTCACCCCTCCACTTT	CASTRGKGANSPLHF